One sample yielded the 2 T cell receptor beta chains listed below, sequenced in a study of post-analysis software for immune sequencing data (dated by TCRdb to the mid-2010s). The library was made by PCR. Sequencing relied on an Illumina HiSeq 2500. To reduce PCR and sequencing biases, unique molecular identifiers were incorporated into the TCR beta cDNA libraries. In-frame beta chains were kept once TCRdb had trimmed the public reads at Q25 with fastp and called clones with MiXCR. Rows are combined by CDR3 protein, so each entry shows the most common genes and DNA. Here the sample has 150,000 to 200,000 distinct CDR3 sequences; around 34% occur a single time. The ten top clones hold roughly 28% of the sample. Interpreted using the paper, the time point label stands for: second blood draw from one MS patient after hematopoietic stem cell transplantation. This material consisted of blood, taken after autologous hematopoietic stem cell transplantation. The receptors come from a girl aged 5-17 years with multiple sclerosis. Donor details come from another sample of the same person, matched by shared clones.

This clonotype was counted between two and nine times. The chain has TRBV2 and TRBJ2-1, with a weak D call TRBD2 (8 bases). Trimming removed 3 bases from V and 4 bases from J, with 16 bases in between. Germline V CDR1 and CDR2: SNHLY, FYNNEI. There are 16 residues in the CDR3. Here the CDR3 reads CASSDRGGGRYNEQFF. CDR3 DNA: TGTGCCAGCAGTGATCGAGGGGGCGGGAGGTACAATGAGCAGTTCTTC.

This clonotype has only a few counts. The V and J genes are TRBV20-1 and TRBJ1-2; weak D call: TRBD1 (6 bases). The V end was cut by 5 bases, the J end by 4 bases, with 17 bases between. Per germline, CDR1 DFQATT and CDR2 SNEGSKA (reference sequence). This CDR3 has 14 amino acids. CDR3 amino acids: CSALDRRLTYGYTF. The CDR3 DNA sequence: TGCAGTGCTCTAGACAGGAGGCTCACCTATGGCTACACCTTC.